The rows below give T cell receptor beta chains drawn from one sample of a study of molecular identifiers for immune sequencing clone quantification. TCRdb ran MiXCR on the PCR reads and lists one entry per CDR3 protein. The table records under 600,000 distinct CDR3 sequences, approximately 25% of them present only once. Sequenced input: naive CD8+ T cells from blood, with Jurkat cell RNA spiked in. The receptor set was obtained from a human donor in good health. Some libraries in this study had Jurkat cell RNA spiked in. CDR3s include the opening cysteine and the closing phenylalanine or tryptophan. Each record gives: V gene, clone size, J gene, D gene, CDR3 protein, CDR3 DNA. A D gene is named only where the DNA matches it firmly. Only part of the rows carry a size: once, few, many, or a class if the clone is expanded.

>TRBV6-4|NA|TRBJ2-1|NA
CASSDGGTMEQFF
TGTGCCAGCAGTGACGGCGGGACGATGGAGCAGTTCTTC
>TRBV7-7|few|TRBJ2-5|TRBD2
CASSPLAGGRQETQYF
TGTGCCAGCAGCCCATTAGCGGGGGGGCGGCAAGAGACCCAGTACTTC
>TRBV29-1|many|TRBJ2-3|TRBD2
CSVEPGGVDTQYF
TGCAGCGTTGAGCCCGGGGGGGTGGATACGCAGTATTTT
>TRBV2|many|TRBJ2-1|NA
CASSDGGLAPAF
TGTGCCAGCAGTGACGGGGGACTTGCCCCTGCCTTC
>TRBV12-5|NA|TRBJ1-5|NA
CASGLNSGYQPQHF
TGTGCTAGTGGTTTGAACTCCGGTTATCAGCCCCAGCATTTT
>TRBV27|NA|TRBJ2-1|NA
CASSWGASYNEQFF
TGTGCCAGCAGTTGGGGAGCCTCCTACAATGAGCAGTTCTTC
>TRBV3-1|NA|TRBJ2-2|NA
CASSQPGLVGELFF
TGTGCCAGCAGCCAACCTGGCCTGGTAGGGGAGCTGTTTTTT
>TRBV4-1|NA|TRBJ2-7|NA
CASSQGEASYEQYF
TGCGCCAGCAGCCAAGGTGAAGCCTCCTACGAGCAGTACTTC
>TRBV6-5|NA|TRBJ2-3|TRBD2
CASSLAGGPSGTDTQYF
TGTGCCAGCAGCCTAGCGGGAGGGCCATCGGGCACAGATACGCAGTATTTT
>TRBV6-5|NA|TRBJ1-4|NA
CASSYSGRTKELFF
TGTGCCAGCAGTTACTCTGGCAGGACGAAAGAACTGTTTTTT
>TRBV5-6|many|TRBJ2-3|NA
CASSLPFTDTQYF
TGTGCCAGCAGCTTGCCTTTCACAGATACGCAGTATTTT
>TRBV4-3|NA|TRBJ2-2|TRBD2
CASSHPAGASTGELFF
TGCGCCAGCAGCCACCCAGCGGGGGCATCGACCGGGGAGCTGTTTTTT
>TRBV28|NA|TRBJ1-6|NA
CASSSTGWDNSPLHF
TGTGCCAGCAGTTCTACAGGCTGGGATAATTCACCCCTCCACTTT
>TRBV4-1|few|TRBJ2-7|NA
CASSQARRDEQYF
TGCGCCAGCAGCCAAGCCCGAAGGGACGAGCAGTACTTC
>TRBV27|few|TRBJ1-5|NA
CASSFVTGNQPQHF
TGTGCCAGCAGTTTCGTGACAGGAAATCAGCCCCAGCATTTT
>TRBV4-3|NA|TRBJ2-1|NA
CASSQDRGNNEQFF
TGCGCCAGCAGCCAAGATCGGGGCAACAATGAGCAGTTCTTC
>TRBV13|NA|TRBJ1-4|TRBD1
CASGTRDSSGERLFF
TGTGCCAGCGGCACCCGGGACAGCTCGGGCGAAAGACTGTTTTTT
>TRBV6-5|few|TRBJ2-7|NA
CASSEGPGSYEQYF
TGTGCCAGCAGTGAAGGACCTGGATCCTACGAGCAGTACTTC
>TRBV30|NA|TRBJ1-6|NA
CAWKRGPGEGSPLHF
TGTGCCTGGAAGAGGGGACCGGGAGAGGGGTCACCCCTCCACTTT
>TRBV6-2/TRBV6-3|NA|TRBJ2-3|NA
CASRIGGTQYF
TGTGCCAGCCGAATTGGGGGTACGCAGTATTTT
>TRBV18|NA|TRBJ1-5|NA
CASSPGDTPYNQPQHF
TGTGCCAGCTCACCAGGGGACACCCCCTACAATCAGCCCCAGCATTTT
>TRBV12-3/TRBV12-4|NA|TRBJ1-1|NA
CASSLMGVNTEAFF
TGTGCCAGCAGTTTGATGGGGGTGAACACTGAAGCTTTCTTT